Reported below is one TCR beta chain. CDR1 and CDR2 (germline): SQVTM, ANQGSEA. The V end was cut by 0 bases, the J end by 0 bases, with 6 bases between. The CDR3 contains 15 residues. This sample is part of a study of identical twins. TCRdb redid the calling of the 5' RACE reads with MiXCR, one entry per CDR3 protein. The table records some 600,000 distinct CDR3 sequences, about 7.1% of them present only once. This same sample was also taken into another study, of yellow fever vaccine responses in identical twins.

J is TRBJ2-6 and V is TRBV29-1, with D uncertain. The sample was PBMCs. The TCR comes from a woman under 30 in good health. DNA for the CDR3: TGCAGCGTTGAAGACTGGAGCTCTGGGGCCAACGTCCTGACTTTC. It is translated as CSVEDWSSGANVLTF.